This T cell receptor beta chain is drawn from a study of tumor-infiltrating lymphocytes in primary liver carcinoma. Looking at the study overall: Men as well as women, aged 30 to 69 years, made up the patients. Overall study results and limits: A significantly higher top-250-clone fraction was recorded for tumors than for blood (p = 0.039). Tumor region pairs showed greater overlap than either tumor-adjacent or tumor-blood pairs did.

RNA and DNA were co-extracted from roughly 20-30 mg of unsorted bulk tissue. TCR beta cDNA came from around 0.5 ug total RNA, primed with a constant-region primer. For TCR beta, libraries were produced by three nested multiplex PCR rounds using slightly modified ARM-PCR. PCR rounds one and two used TRBV1-TRBV30 forward primers with a C-beta reverse primer for roughly 9 cycles each. In TCRdb, the multiplex PCR reads were re-called with MiXCR into one record per CDR3 protein. The sample consists of about 29,000 distinct CDR3 sequences, around 80% of them appearing once. This clonotype was detected only a few times. Its matching antigen is unknown. V lost 2 bases and J 4 bases, leaving 8 bases between the germline ends. The CDR3 contains 13 residues. CDR1 and CDR2 from the germline V gene are SGHNT and YYREEE (reference sequence).

The genes are TRBV5-4 and TRBJ2-3; D tentatively fits TRBD1 or TRBD2 (5 bases each). The sample was liver tumor tissue from sampling region 5. Subset here: tumor region T5, tumor centre. The clonotype originates from a middle-aged man with primary liver carcinoma and hepatitis B virus infection. The CDR3 DNA follows: TGTGCCAGCAGCTTCGAGGGGCCAGATACGCAGTATTTT. It codes for CASSFEGPDTQYF.